One and the same sample provided the 5 T cell receptor beta chains below, sequenced in a study of T cells in Graves' hyperthyroidism and ophthalmopathy. TCR beta CDR3 regions were amplified from RNA transcripts. HTBI primers were the set used in a first-round RT-PCR of the TCR CDR3. One entry per CDR3 protein, called by TCRdb with MiXCR from the multiplex PCR reads. The table lists approximately 510,000 distinct CDR3 sequences, more than 20% of them singletons, with about 30% in the top ten. The sample comprised blood. These receptors were taken from a man aged 18 to 30 with Graves' hyperthyroidism.

This clonotype occurred many times. The CDR3 region has the DNA TGTGCCAGCAGCTTACGAGGGGTGACCCAGTACTTC. It specifies CASSLRGVTQYF. This chain joins TRBV7-2 and TRBJ2-5; D is possibly TRBD1 or TRBD2 (5 bases each). This CDR3 has 12 residues. Deletions cut 2 bases from V and 7 bases from J, with 8 bases between. Germline V gives CDR1 SGHTA, CDR2 FQGNSA.

This clonotype was observed many times. V is TRBV10-3 and J is TRBJ1-1, with 7 bases matching TRBD1. Trimming removed 4 bases from V and 1 base from J; junction bases left unmatched: 0. Germline V CDR1 and CDR2: ENHRY, SYGVKD. The CDR3 covers 13 residues. The CDR3 bases are TGTGCCATCAGTGGGACAGGGAACACTGAAGCTTTCTTT. Its protein is CAISGTGNTEAFF.

This clonotype was seen repeatedly, ten times or more. The chain joins TRBV2 to TRBJ2-5; a possible D gene is TRBD1 (6 bases). Germline V lookup: CDR1 SNHLY, CDR2 FYNNEI. This CDR3 has 13 amino acids. V gave up 6 bases and J gave up 5 bases, with 13 bases separating them. The CDR3 coding sequence is TGTGCCAGCAGCGGGACAAAACTGGAGACCCAGTACTTC. Translating gives CASSGTKLETQYF.

This clonotype showed up many times. The genes are TRBV24-1 and TRBJ1-1; the D is unclear. This CDR3 is built from 13 residues. Germline lookup yields CDR1 KGHDR and CDR2 SFDVKD. V was trimmed by 2 bases and J by 3 bases, leaving 6 bases between them. CDR3 amino acids: CATSDWRDTEAFF. CDR3 nucleotides: TGTGCCACCAGTGATTGGCGGGACACTGAAGCTTTCTTT.

The rearrangement uses TRBV12-3 or TRBV12-4 and TRBJ2-4; 7 positions agree with TRBD1. CDR3 length: 22 amino acids. V trimming: 1 base; J trimming: 0 bases; junction bases outside the gene matches: 21. The CDR3 sequence is CASSLGLLGTAFHGGAKNIQYF. The DNA for the CDR3 is TGTGCCAGCAGTTTAGGCTTGCTCGGGACAGCATTTCACGGCGGAGCCAAAAACATTCAGTACTTC.